This T cell receptor (beta chain) was obtained from a study of shared clonotypes between healthy human individuals. Findings and limits, study-wide: Non-shared clonotypes were found to have lower generation probabilities than the clonotypes that were shared by all four of the sorted-subset donors. The researchers took only blood, and tissue repertoires probably look different.

The CDR3 spans 15 residues. V shed 6 bases, J shed 2 bases, and the junction held 8 bases outside the gene matches. Germline CDR1 is SGHVS and CDR2 is FQNEAQ. CD8 cells classed as naive were CD45RO-negative and positively selected for CCR7, excluding terminally differentiated effector memory CD45RA+ cells. With regard to this clone: Antigen unknown.

Sequencing used immunoSEQ multiplex PCR; TCRdb keeps in-frame clones, though not all of them. The data show about 2.2 million clones, over 85% seen once. The source material was naive CD8+ T cells from PBMCs. The source is a man aged 18 to 29 in good health. Some clones in this sample may be carry-over from other donors' samples. The chain couples TRBV7-8 to TRBJ2-3; 7 nucleotides line up with TRBD2. The CDR3 spells CASRAGLRPTDTQYF. DNA for the CDR3: TGTGCCAGCAGGGCGGGACTAAGACCCACAGATACGCAGTATTTT.